A single sample is the source of the 21 T cell receptor beta chains below, sequenced in a study. TCRdb itself ran the 5' RACE reads through MiXCR, one entry per CDR3 protein. The table has some 54,000 distinct CDR3 sequences, about a sixth seen once; the top ten hold about 2.1%. The sequencing sample was made of naive CD4+ T cells sorted from blood. The subset: naive CD4+ T cells, CD4+CD45RA+CD25-. The receptors were gathered from a female donor with breast cancer.

The chain links TRBV6-6 to TRBJ2-7, with 8 nucleotides matching TRBD1. The CDR3 extends over 15 amino acids. Germline V lookup: CDR1 MNHNY, CDR2 SVGAGI (reference sequence). The junction had 4 bases not matched to a gene; V was cut back by 0 bases and J by 3 bases. The CDR3 region has the DNA TGTGCCAGCAGTTACTCACCGGGACAGGACTACGAGCAGTACTTC. It specifies CASSYSPGQDYEQYF.

CDR3 amino acids: CASSQERGSYGYTF. The CDR3 coding sequence is TGCGCCAGCAGCCAAGAACGCGGCAGCTATGGCTACACCTTC. The rearrangement joins TRBV4-1 to TRBJ1-2; D ambiguous. Deletions cut 0 bases from V and 4 bases from J, with 9 bases between. CDR3 length equals 14 residues. Germline loops: CDR1 MGHRA, CDR2 YSYEKL.

This clonotype has at least ten counts. The rearrangement uses TRBV5-1 and TRBJ2-7, with unresolved D. Deletions cut 5 bases from V and 1 base from J, with 10 bases between. The CDR3 has 13 amino acids. CDR1 and CDR2 from the germline V gene are SGHRS and YFSETQ. CDR3 region: CASSSQISYEQYF. CDR3 DNA: TGCGCCAGCAGTTCCCAAATTTCCTACGAGCAGTACTTC.

The table lists this clonotype with a few counts. The gene calls are TRBV20-1 and TRBJ2-3, with D perhaps TRBD1 or TRBD2 (5 bases each). The length of the CDR3 is 15 residues. The V end lost 1 base, the J end lost 4 bases, and 15 bases lay between the germline ends. Germline V gene data show CDR1 as DFQATT and CDR2 as SNEGSKA (reference sequence). Here the CDR3 reads CSARGQGTTADTQYF. CDR3 nucleotide sequence: TGCAGTGCTAGAGGGCAAGGGACCACCGCAGATACGCAGTATTTT.

With respect to this clonotype: The junction shows a germline mismatch at one end, possibly a read error. The rearrangement links TRBV15 to TRBJ1-5; D is undetermined. Germline assignment: CDR1 LNHNV and CDR2 YYDKDF (reference sequence). There are 14 residues in the CDR3. CDR3 sequence reads: CATSREGPYQPRHF. CDR3 DNA: TGTGCCACCAGCAGAGAAGGGCCTTATCAGCCCCGGCACTTT.

Comments on this clonotype: A clone one base away is much larger, so this may be a read error. The V gene is TRBV5-1, the J gene TRBJ1-6; the D is unclear. The CDR3 runs to 14 residues. Germline V gene sequence: CDR1 SGHRS, CDR2 YFSETQ. The CDR3 DNA reads TGCGCCAGCAGCTTGGATCGATATAATTTACCCCTCCACTTT. This codes for CASSLDRYNLPLHF.

This clonotype has a handful of counts. The rearrangement uses TRBV27 and TRBJ1-1; D remains unclear. V was trimmed by 2 bases and J by 7 bases, leaving 11 bases between them. The CDR3 runs to 13 residues. The V gene's germline CDR1 is MNHEY and CDR2 SMNVEV (reference sequence). The CDR3 loop is CASSLGPTGEAFF. The CDR3 DNA reads as TGTGCCAGCAGTTTAGGCCCTACTGGTGAAGCTTTCTTT.

In this sample, this clonotype turned up many times. The rearrangement uses TRBV6-6 and TRBJ2-6; D gene unclear. The V end lost 2 bases, the J end lost 0 bases, and 17 bases lay between the germline ends. CDR3 length equals 19 residues. Germline CDR1 and CDR2: MNHNY and SVGAGI (reference sequence). CDR3 protein: CASSYKGQENLSGANVLTF. CDR3 sequence (DNA): TGTGCCAGCAGTTACAAGGGTCAGGAAAATCTCTCTGGGGCCAACGTCCTGACTTTC.

The chain is built from TRBV25-1 and TRBJ1-1, with D unresolved. Germline V lookup: CDR1 MGHDK, CDR2 SYGVNS. The length of the CDR3 is 14 residues. The ends were cut back, 4 bases at V and 0 bases at J, with 9 bases in the middle. The CDR3 reads CASSGRFMNTEAFF. In nucleotides, the CDR3 is TGTGCCAGCAGTGGTAGATTTATGAACACTGAAGCTTTCTTT.

The rearrangement joins TRBV6-6 to TRBJ2-3, with 10 bases fitting TRBD1. Germline CDR1 reads MNHNY; CDR2 reads SVGAGI (reference sequence). This CDR3 is built from 16 residues. Germline trimming cut 2 bases from V and 6 bases from J; bases unmatched to any gene: 8. In DNA, the CDR3 is TGTGCCAGCAGTTACCCTCTGACAGGGGGCGGCGATACGCAGTATTTT. It is translated as CASSYPLTGGGDTQYF.

This chain joins TRBV12-3 or TRBV12-4 and TRBJ2-2; D gene uncertain. The V end was cut by 7 bases, the J end by 1 base, with 16 bases between. This CDR3 has 16 amino acids. The CDR3 here is CASTSRPSGNTGELFF. The CDR3 region has the DNA TGTGCCAGCACCAGTCGCCCCTCTGGGAACACCGGGGAGCTGTTTTTT.

This clonotype has at least ten counts. This chain uses TRBV7-9 with TRBJ2-5, with a possible D match to TRBD1 (6 bases). In germline, CDR1 is SEHNR, CDR2 FQNEAQ (reference sequence). This CDR3 is built from 14 residues. The V gene lost 4 bases and the J gene lost 4 bases, with 13 bases spanning the gap. CDR3 in amino acids: CASSSIQGGETQYF. CDR3 nucleotide sequence: TGTGCCAGCAGCTCCATACAGGGTGGAGAGACCCAGTACTTC.

At least ten counts were recorded for this clonotype. The chain is built from TRBV6-2 or TRBV6-3 and TRBJ2-3; perhaps TRBD2 as D (6 bases). CDR1 is MNHEY, CDR2 SVGEGT, per germline. CDR3 size: 12 residues. V lost 8 bases, J lost 6 bases, and 12 bases lay in between. The CDR3 coding sequence is TGTGCCAGCGGGCCCGGAGGGGATACGCAGTATTTT. Its translation: CASGPGGDTQYF.

There are a few counts of this clonotype. The chain employs TRBV20-1 and TRBJ1-3; 7 bases agree with TRBD1. CDR3 length: 13 amino acids. Trimming removed 5 bases from V and 4 bases from J; junction bases left unmatched: 5. Per the germline V gene, CDR1 is DFQATT and CDR2 is SNEGSKA (reference sequence). The CDR3 loop reads CSAVDRAGNTIYF. Written as DNA, the CDR3 is TGCAGTGCTGTAGACAGGGCAGGAAACACCATATATTTT.

The chain uses TRBV7-9 and TRBJ2-2; D is perhaps TRBD2 (6 bases). Germline-derived CDR1 and CDR2 are SEHNR and FQNEAQ (reference sequence). Trimming removed 7 bases from V and 7 bases from J, with 16 bases in between. This CDR3 contains 14 residues. CDR3 residues: CASTGSREDGELFF. The CDR3 DNA sequence: TGTGCCAGCACGGGGAGCAGGGAGGACGGGGAGCTGTTTTTT.

Note on this clonotype: A much more abundant neighbour one base away suggests this may be a read error. This rearrangement joins TRBV24-1 to TRBJ2-3; D gene uncertain. Germline-derived CDR1 and CDR2 are KGHDR and SFDVKD. The germline V and J ends were trimmed by 3 bases and 4 bases, with 7 bases remaining between them. The CDR3 has 13 residues. The DNA for the CDR3 is TGTGCCACCAGTGATGTCGTCTCAGATACGCAGTATTTT. It yields the protein CATSDVVSDTQYF.

In its sample, this clonotype was seen a few times. The chain employs TRBV29-1 and TRBJ2-1; D might be TRBD1 or TRBD2, each matching 6 bases. The CDR3 loop spans 16 amino acids. Germline V CDR1 and CDR2: SQVTM, ANQGSEA. V lost 6 bases and J lost 0, with 18 bases in between. In nucleotides, the CDR3 is TGCAGCGTCGGAGGGGGGACGGAGAGCTCCTACAATGAGCAGTTCTTC. The encoded protein is CSVGGGTESSYNEQFF.

This clonotype was counted a few times. The genes are TRBV20-1 and TRBJ1-1; possible D gene TRBD1, 5 bases. Trimming cost V 1 base and J 5 bases, with 8 bases left between them. The CDR3 consists of 12 residues. Per germline, CDR1 DFQATT and CDR2 SNEGSKA (reference sequence). CDR3 loop: CSARGGITEAFF. As DNA, the CDR3 is TGCAGTGCTAGAGGGGGGATAACTGAAGCTTTCTTT.

This clonotype was recorded many times. This chain connects TRBV5-1 to TRBJ2-7; D might be TRBD1 or TRBD2, each matching 6 bases. The length of the CDR3 is 13 residues. V lost 3 bases, J lost 7 bases, and 14 bases lay in between. Germline CDR1 SGHRS, CDR2 YFSETQ. The CDR3 protein is CASSSGALGEQYF. As DNA, the CDR3 is TGCGCCAGCAGCTCGGGGGCCTTGGGGGAGCAGTACTTC. Supplemented by reference TRBV5-1 and TRBJ2-7, the full variable domain reads KAGVTQTPRYLIKTRGQQVTLSCSPISGHRSVSWYQQTPGQGLQFLFEYFSETQRNKGNFPGRFSGRQFSNSRSEMNVSTLELGDSALYLCASSSGALGEQYFGPGTRLTVT.

This clonotype was counted between two and nine times. J is TRBJ2-7 and V is TRBV20-1, with D perhaps matching TRBD1 (5 bases). V dropped 4 bases and J dropped 2 bases, with 12 bases sitting between them. This CDR3 has 13 amino acids. The germline CDR1 and CDR2 sequences are DFQATT and SNEGSKA (reference sequence). CDR3 residues: CSATPTGPYEQYF. Here the CDR3 DNA reads TGCAGTGCTACCCCTACAGGTCCCTACGAGCAGTACTTC.

This clonotype has a handful of counts. The V gene is TRBV20-1, the J gene TRBJ2-1; D unclear. Germline CDR1 reads DFQATT; CDR2 reads SNEGSKA (reference sequence). The germline V and J ends were trimmed by 6 bases and 3 bases, with 18 bases remaining between them. This CDR3 comprises 15 residues. CDR3 coding DNA: TGCAGTGCGAAAGATCTCCAGACTGGCTACAATGAGCAGTTCTTC. Translating gives CSAKDLQTGYNEQFF.